A selection of T cell receptor beta chains follows, all from one sample in a study of blood T cell repertoires in COVID-19. Clones were sequenced by immunoSEQ multiplex PCR, and TCRdb holds only the in-frame ones, with some missing. Found here are 200,000 to 300,000 clones, about 85% of them singletons; the top ten hold more than 6%. What was sequenced was peripheral blood. These receptors were obtained from a man aged 55-75 years who had recovered from COVID-19. The CDR3 runs from the conserved cysteine through the conserved F or W. The order of the fields is V gene, J gene, CDR3 protein.

TRBV5-1	TRBJ1-2	CASSSGTGEVGYTF
TRBV7-8	TRBJ1-5	CASSSGTGSDQPQHF
TRBV6-6	TRBJ1-3	CASRGPQSSGNTIYF
TRBV7-8	TRBJ2-5	CASSPWTRLGTQYF
TRBV13	TRBJ1-2	CASSGGQGRYGYTF
TRBV7-2	TRBJ2-1	CASSQPTGLGQFF
TRBV30	TRBJ1-1	CAWSHESPNTEAFF
TRBV6-5	TRBJ2-3	CASSTSGGVRDTQYF
TRBV27	TRBJ2-1	CASSLLGTGGRNEQFF
TRBV7-9	TRBJ2-5	CASSLGQGVGETQYF
TRBV6-5	TRBJ2-7	CASRAGGLYEQYF
TRBV19	TRBJ1-2	CATRASDSIMGYTF
TRBV6-5	TRBJ1-2	CAGLTGLGGYTF
TRBV29-1	TRBJ2-7	CSVEEQGLFSYEQYF
TRBV5-1	TRBJ1-1	CASIKGRENTEAFF
TRBV29-1	TRBJ2-1	CSVELRGHAFYNEQFF
TRBV2	TRBJ2-3	CASSEEMAASGGSYTDTQYF
TRBV5-4	TRBJ2-1	CASSGKKGGQGVAYNEQFF
TRBV10-3	TRBJ2-7	CAIGDSGGSQYEQYF
TRBV19	TRBJ2-7	CASSGLADYEQYF
TRBV6-5	TRBJ1-6	CASSYSTGNNSPLHF
TRBV24-1	TRBJ1-4	CATSDQTATNEKLFF
TRBV5-1	TRBJ1-1	CASSPGRDNTEAFF
TRBV19	TRBJ2-3	CASSTQQGADTQYF
TRBV3-1/TRBV3-2	TRBJ1-5	CASSQAGVDQPQHF
TRBV18	TRBJ1-5	CASSPPGRGNNQPQHF
TRBV4-1	TRBJ2-6	CASSQGSGSGANVLTF
TRBV18	TRBJ1-2	CASSPGQGASGYTF
TRBV5-1	TRBJ2-7	CASSLAFRDRAYEQYF
TRBV11-2	TRBJ2-3	CASSFLAGGLTDTQYF
TRBV24-1	TRBJ1-1	CATSDRTGGTEAFF
TRBV4-1	TRBJ2-5	CASSQDKGRGRETQYF
TRBV24-1	TRBJ1-5	CATRTGSNQPQHF
TRBV7-8	TRBJ2-2	CASSLDGGFTGELFF
TRBV4-2	TRBJ1-4	CASSHAKPGQGQTATNEKLFF
TRBV21-1	TRBJ2-3	CASLAGGLPDTQYF
TRBV27	TRBJ2-5	CASKNRQETQYF
TRBV11-3	TRBJ1-5	CASSPGFDQPQHF
TRBV28	TRBJ1-1	CASSLLQGFASTEAFF
TRBV5-6	TRBJ1-2	CASRKKPQNYGYTF
TRBV6-5	TRBJ1-2	CASRETGFYGYTF
TRBV18	TRBJ1-3	CASSPNALSSGNTIYF
TRBV6-5	TRBJ2-4	CASTTRTGQKNIQYF
TRBV11-3	TRBJ2-1	CASGTSGDNEQFF
TRBV5-8	TRBJ2-7	CASSHRTKGLYEQYF
TRBV6-6	TRBJ1-2	CATPRGAGHGYTF
TRBV18	TRBJ1-1	CASSPLAGQGEAFF
TRBV5-6	TRBJ2-3	CASSLRGADTQYF
TRBV7-2	TRBJ1-6	CASSITGGSPLHF
TRBV6-5	TRBJ2-3	CASSWRGADTQYF
TRBV6-6	TRBJ1-1	CASSPRQGANTEAFF
TRBV23-1	TRBJ2-2	CASSQVRDTGELFF